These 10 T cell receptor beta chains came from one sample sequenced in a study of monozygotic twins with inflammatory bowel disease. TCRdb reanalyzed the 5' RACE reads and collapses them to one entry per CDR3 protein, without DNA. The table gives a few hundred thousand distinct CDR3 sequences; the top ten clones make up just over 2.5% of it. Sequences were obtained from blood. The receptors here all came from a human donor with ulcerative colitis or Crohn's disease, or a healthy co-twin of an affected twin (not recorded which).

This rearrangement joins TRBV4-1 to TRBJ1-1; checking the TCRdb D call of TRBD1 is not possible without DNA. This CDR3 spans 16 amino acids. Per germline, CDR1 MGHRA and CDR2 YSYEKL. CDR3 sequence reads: CASSQDRGTKNTEAFF.

CDR3: CASSLYRNRGETEAFF. V is TRBV5-1 and J is TRBJ1-1; lacking DNA, the TRBD1 call made by TCRdb goes unchecked. CDR1 SGHRS and CDR2 YFSETQ come from the germline V gene. The CDR3 is made up of 16 amino acids.

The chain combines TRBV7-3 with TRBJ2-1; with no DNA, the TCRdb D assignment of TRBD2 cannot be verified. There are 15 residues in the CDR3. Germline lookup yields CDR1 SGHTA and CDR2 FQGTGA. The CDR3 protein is CASSHSGGVYNEQFF.

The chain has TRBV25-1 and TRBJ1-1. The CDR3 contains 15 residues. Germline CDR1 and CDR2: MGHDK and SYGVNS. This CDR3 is CASSEIGLGNTEAFF.

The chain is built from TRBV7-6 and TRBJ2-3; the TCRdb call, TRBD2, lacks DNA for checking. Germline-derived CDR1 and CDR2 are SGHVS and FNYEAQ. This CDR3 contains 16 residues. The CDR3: CASSRPAGGIPDTQYF.

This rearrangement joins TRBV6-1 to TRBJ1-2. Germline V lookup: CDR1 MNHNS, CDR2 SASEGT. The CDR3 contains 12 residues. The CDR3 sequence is CASSAQGNGYTF.

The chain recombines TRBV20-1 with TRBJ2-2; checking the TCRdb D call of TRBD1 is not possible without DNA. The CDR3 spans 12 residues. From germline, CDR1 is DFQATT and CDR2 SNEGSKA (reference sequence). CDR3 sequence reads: CSTGRNTGELFF.

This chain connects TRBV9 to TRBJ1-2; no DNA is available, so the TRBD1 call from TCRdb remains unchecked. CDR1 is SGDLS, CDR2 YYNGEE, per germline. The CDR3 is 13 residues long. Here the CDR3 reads CASSPWTGTGYTF.

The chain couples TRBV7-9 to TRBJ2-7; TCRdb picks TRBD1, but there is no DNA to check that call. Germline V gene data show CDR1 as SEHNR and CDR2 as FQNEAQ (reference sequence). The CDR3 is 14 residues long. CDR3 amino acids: CASTKGVSAYEQYF.

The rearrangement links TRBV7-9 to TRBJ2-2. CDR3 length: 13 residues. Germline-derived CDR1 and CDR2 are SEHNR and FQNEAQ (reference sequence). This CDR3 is CASSLGWAGELFF.